What follows are 8 T cell receptor beta chains derived from one specimen sequenced in a study of CD8 T cells in ankylosing spondylitis. MiXCR, applied by TCRdb to the 5' RACE reads, yields one record per CDR3 protein. The sample carries about 31,000 distinct CDR3 sequences, 7.2% recorded once. The sample consisted of blood, either unsorted or a sorted T cell fraction (not recorded which). Receptors originate from a male donor with ankylosing spondylitis or in good health (not recorded which).

This clonotype was seen ten or more times. Relative to the germline gene, one junction end is altered; a read error may explain this. V gene TRBV20-1 combines with J gene TRBJ2-7; 9 nucleotides match TRBD2. Germline CDR1 and CDR2: DFQATT and SNEGSKA (reference sequence). This CDR3 is built from 17 residues. The CDR3 nucleotides read TGCTGTGCTAGACCCCTCGAAAGTCTAGCGGGGAACTACGAGCAGTACTTC. This sequence encodes CCARPLESLAGNYEQYF.

This clonotype has a count of ten or more. The chain links TRBV5-1 to TRBJ2-3; D gene unclear. This CDR3 spans 13 amino acids. Deletions cut 3 bases from V and 5 bases from J, with 10 bases between. Germline loops: CDR1 SGHRS, CDR2 YFSETQ. The CDR3: CASSWSNGDTQYF. The CDR3 nucleotides are TGCGCCAGCAGCTGGTCTAACGGAGATACGCAGTATTTT.

This clonotype was seen repeatedly, ten times or more. The CDR3 sequence: CASSGQDSLRSPLHF. The CDR3 DNA sequence: TGCGCCAGCAGCGGACAGGACAGCTTAAGATCACCCCTCCACTTT. The chain recombines TRBV5-1 with TRBJ1-6, with 7 bases that match TRBD1. V dropped 4 bases and J dropped 10; count of bases not matched to a gene: 11. CDR3 length equals 15 residues. Germline lookup yields CDR1 SGHRS and CDR2 YFSETQ.

In this sample, this clonotype turned up many times. V is TRBV21-1 and J is TRBJ2-5. TRBV21-1 is reported as a pseudogene. This CDR3 spans 11 amino acids. The CDR3 loop reads CASSRPETQYF. CDR3 nucleotides: TGTGCCAGCAGCCGCCCAGAGACCCAGTACTTC.

This clonotype was detected many times. The J gene is TRBJ2-1, the V gene TRBV20-1, with D unclear. Trimming took off 1 base at V and 4 bases at J, with 5 bases between the two ends. CDR1 and CDR2 from the germline V gene are DFQATT and SNEGSKA (reference sequence). The CDR3 is made up of 12 amino acids. CDR3 residues: CSARVFYNEQFF. In DNA, the CDR3 is TGCAGTGCTAGAGTATTTTACAATGAGCAGTTCTTC.

The sample holds many counts of this clonotype. The chain recombines TRBV4-1 with TRBJ2-3, with 7 nucleotides matching TRBD1. The junction had 10 bases not matched to a gene; V was cut back by 4 bases and J by 3 bases. Germline lookup yields CDR1 MGHRA and CDR2 YSYEKL. The CDR3 is 16 residues long. The CDR3 DNA reads as TGCGCCAGCAGCCGACAGGGTTCTCAAAGAACAGATACGCAGTATTTT. Translating it yields CASSRQGSQRTDTQYF.

This clonotype came up many times. The chain is built from TRBV18 and TRBJ2-4, with 7 bases fitting TRBD1. The CDR3 consists of 14 residues. From germline, CDR1 is KGHSH and CDR2 LQKENI. The J segment lost 4 bases and the V segment lost 4 bases, leaving 4 bases of the junction unmatched. CDR3 nucleotide sequence: TGTGCCAGCTCACAGGGGGACAGTAAAAACATTCAGTACTTC. Translated, it gives CASSQGDSKNIQYF.

The V gene is TRBV28, the J gene TRBJ1-1; perhaps TRBD1 as D (6 bases). V was trimmed by 2 bases and J by 8 bases, leaving 12 bases between them. Germline CDR1 reads MDHEN; CDR2 reads SYDVKM. The CDR3 contains 13 residues. The CDR3 bases are TGTGCCAGCAGTTTACAGCAGGGGACAGAAGCTTTCTTT. Encoded protein: CASSLQQGTEAFF. Complete variable domain (other parts from reference TRBV28 and TRBJ1-1): DVKVTQSSRYLVKRTGEKVFLECVQDMDHENMFWYRQDPGLGLRLIYFSYDVKMKEKGDIPEGYSVSREKKERFSLILESASTNQTSMYLCASSLQQGTEAFFGQGTRLTVV.